Each of the 25 T cell receptor beta chains below was sequenced from the same sample in a study of blood T cell repertoires in COVID-19. Repertoires were generated with immunoSEQ multiplex PCR, while TCRdb's copy carries only in-frame clones and drops some. The repertoire holds about 68,000 clones, around 90% seen once, with about 3% in the top ten. The specimen was peripheral blood. These receptors came from a woman between 45 and 65 years old with COVID-19, enrolled during active disease.

The V and J genes are TRBV11-1 and TRBJ1-6; 11 bases match TRBD1. Trimming removed 5 bases from V and 9 bases from J; junction bases left unmatched: 3. The CDR3 covers 14 residues. Germline CDR1 is SGHAT and CDR2 is FQDESV (reference sequence). CDR3 sequence: CASSEGQGGSPLHF. DNA of the CDR3: TGTGCCAGCAGCGAGGGACAGGGGGGTTCACCCCTCCACTTT.

V and J are TRBV7-2 and TRBJ2-1; TRBD2 agrees at 7 bases. Germline CDR1 and CDR2: SGHTA and FQGNSA. Unmatched junction bases numbered 4, after V lost 3 bases and J lost 14 bases. The CDR3 contains 11 residues. The CDR3 coding sequence is TGTGCCAGCAGCTTCGGCGGGAGCGAGTTCTTC. Its translation is CASSFGGSEFF.

The chain couples TRBV5-1 to TRBJ2-7; 7 bases map to TRBD2. The germline CDR1 and CDR2 sequences are SGHRS and YFSETQ. This CDR3 contains 15 residues. V trimming: 1 base; J trimming: 2 bases; junction bases outside the gene matches: 6. The CDR3 sequence is CASSLRRESPYEQYF. CDR3 nucleotides: TGCGCCAGCAGCTTGCGGCGGGAGTCTCCCTACGAGCAGTACTTC.

The chain has TRBV28 and TRBJ2-2; D call uncertain. Per the germline V gene, CDR1 is MDHEN and CDR2 is SYDVKM. This CDR3 is 13 amino acids long. V was clipped by 7 bases and J by 2 bases, with 8 bases between them. Here the CDR3 reads CASNTPNTGELFF. The CDR3 bases are TGTGCCAGCAACACCCCCAACACCGGGGAGCTGTTTTTT. Based on the CDR3 plus reference TRBV28 and TRBJ2-2, the full variable domain is DVKVTQSSRYLVKRTGEKVFLECVQDMDHENMFWYRQDPGLGLRLIYFSYDVKMKEKGDIPEGYSVSREKKERFSLILESASTNQTSMYLCASNTPNTGELFFGEGSRLTVL.

This clone has just one count. CDR3 coding DNA: TGCGCCAGCAGTTCAAGTGGGGCTGGAGCTTTCTTT. Its translation is CASSSSGAGAFF. The chain couples TRBV10-2 to TRBJ1-1; perhaps TRBD1 as D (5 bases). Germline CDR1 reads WSHSY; CDR2 reads SAAADI. V lost 5 bases to trimming and J lost 10 bases, with 14 bases between them. The CDR3 consists of 12 residues.

This clone has a handful of counts. The V gene is TRBV2, the J gene TRBJ2-5; no clear D gene. The germline gives CDR1 SNHLY, CDR2 FYNNEI. The CDR3 covers 14 residues. V shed 7 bases and J shed 5 bases, with 17 bases lying between them. The CDR3 coding sequence is TGTGCCAGCATATCAGTGGCTCACCTGGAGACCCAGTACTTC. Translation: CASISVAHLETQYF.

The chain recombines TRBV28 with TRBJ1-4, with D hard to call. Germline CDR1 is MDHEN and CDR2 is SYDVKM. Trimming pared 9 bases from V and 1 base from J, leaving 15 bases between. The CDR3 totals 15 residues. The CDR3 DNA reads as TGTGCCAGTGGGCCCAACGGGAAAACTAATGAAAAACTGTTTTTT. It translates to CASGPNGKTNEKLFF.

The DNA for the CDR3 is TGTGCCAGTAGAACCAGGGAAGAGACCCAGTACTTC. Protein: CASRTREETQYF. This sequence joins TRBV19 and TRBJ2-5, with a tentative D call TRBD1 (5 bases). The CDR3 is 12 residues long. Trimming cost V 6 bases and J 3 bases, with 8 bases left between them. From germline, CDR1 is LNHDA and CDR2 SQIVND (reference sequence).

This clone appeared a few times. The rearrangement joins TRBV7-8 to TRBJ2-7, with 11 bases that match TRBD1. CDR3 size: 14 residues. Germline V gene sequence: CDR1 SGHVS, CDR2 FQNEAQ. The J segment lost 7 bases and the V segment lost 4 bases, leaving 6 bases of the junction unmatched. The CDR3 is CASSSSGTGGEQYF. The CDR3 bases are TGTGCCAGCAGCTCGTCCGGGACAGGGGGAGAGCAGTACTTC.

The chain uses TRBV4-1 and TRBJ1-1; D is perhaps TRBD1 (6 bases). CDR1 is MGHRA and CDR2 is YSYEKL in the germline V gene. This CDR3 region has 17 residues. V was clipped by 3 bases and J by 3 bases, with 20 bases between them. CDR3 amino acids: CASSQRGEGAKDTEAFF. The DNA for the CDR3 is TGCGCCAGCAGCCAGAGGGGGGAGGGAGCTAAGGACACTGAAGCTTTCTTT.

The chain's CDR3 is CASSPPGLAGAAYEQYF. In DNA form, the CDR3 reads TGTGCCAGCAGCCCCCCGGGACTAGCGGGAGCGGCCTACGAGCAGTACTTC. V is TRBV7-9 and J is TRBJ2-7, with TRBD2 identical over 14 bases. V trimming: 5 bases; J trimming: 2 bases; junction bases outside the gene matches: 8. CDR3 length: 17 amino acids. In germline, CDR1 is SEHNR, CDR2 FQNEAQ (reference sequence).

V usage is TRBV5-1 and J usage is TRBJ1-1; D is possibly TRBD1 (5 bases). CDR1 SGHRS and CDR2 YFSETQ come from the germline V gene. CDR3 length: 15 residues. Trimming removed 1 base at V and 1 base at J, with 11 bases between. In DNA, the CDR3 is TGCGCCAGCAGCTTGAGGCAGGGCCAGAACACTGAAGCTTTCTTT. Its translation: CASSLRQGQNTEAFF.

This clone was observed a single time. The chain joins TRBV5-1 to TRBJ2-6; D remains ambiguous. The germline CDR1 and CDR2 sequences are SGHRS and YFSETQ. There are 15 residues in the CDR3. The V end lost 3 bases, the J end lost 0 bases, and 7 bases lay between the germline ends. CDR3 DNA: TGCGCCAGCAGCTCTAGTACCTCTGGGGCCAACGTCCTGACTTTC. As protein: CASSSSTSGANVLTF.

The chain recombines TRBV11-3 with TRBJ2-5; no clear D. Germline CDR1 and CDR2: SGHNT and YENEEA. The CDR3 runs to 13 residues. V shed 6 bases and J shed 5 bases, with 13 bases lying between them. The CDR3 DNA reads TGTGCCAGCAGTTCCAACCTCGCGGAGACCCAGTACTTC. Translation gives CASSSNLAETQYF.

DNA for the CDR3: TGTGCCAGTAGTACGGGCTCCGGGACAGGGCTTGAAGCTTTCTTT. This codes for CASSTGSGTGLEAFF. This chain connects TRBV19 to TRBJ1-1; 9 bases line up with TRBD1. CDR1 is LNHDA and CDR2 is SQIVND in the germline V gene (reference sequence). This CDR3 is built from 15 residues. After removal of 4 bases from V and 7 bases from J, the junction contained 10 bases not matched to a gene. The whole variable domain, remainder taken from reference TRBV19 and TRBJ1-1, is DGGITQSPKYLFRKEGQNVTLSCEQNLNHDAMYWYRQDPGQGLRLIYYSQIVNDFQKGDIAEGYSVSREKKESFPLTVTSAQKNPTAFYLCASSTGSGTGLEAFFGQGTRLTVV.

This clone was seen just once. The chain employs TRBV5-4 and TRBJ1-4; 10 nucleotides align to TRBD1. This CDR3 spans 16 amino acids. The V segment lost 3 bases and the J segment 7 bases; nucleotides outside the gene matches: 9. Germline V gene lookup returns CDR1 SGHNT and CDR2 YYREEE (reference sequence). DNA for the CDR3: TGTGCCAGCAGCTGGTCCTCCGGGACAGGGGTTGAAAAACTGTTTTTT. It yields the protein CASSWSSGTGVEKLFF.

A few counts support this clone. The chain uses TRBV30 and TRBJ2-1, with unresolved D. CDR3 size: 11 residues. Germline CDR1 is GTSNPN and CDR2 is SVGIG (reference sequence). The V end lost 8 bases, the J end lost 4 bases, and 9 bases lay between the germline ends. The CDR3 here is CAIDGYNEQFF. CDR3 sequence (DNA): TGTGCCATTGACGGGTACAATGAGCAGTTCTTC. Together with reference TRBV30 and TRBJ2-1, the CDR3 gives the full variable domain: SQTIHQWPATLVQPVGSPLSLECTVEGTSNPNLYWYRQAAGRGLQLLFYSVGIGQISSEVPQNLSASRPQDRQFILSSKKLLLSDSGFYLCAIDGYNEQFFGPGTRLTVL.

The chain is built from TRBV27 and TRBJ2-4; no clear D. The germline gives CDR1 MNHEY, CDR2 SMNVEV (reference sequence). This CDR3 region has 13 residues. Trimming stripped 4 bases from V and 4 bases from J, with 8 bases between. The CDR3: CASSSFQKNIQYF. The CDR3 DNA follows: TGTGCCAGCAGTTCCTTCCAGAAAAACATTCAGTACTTC.

This chain uses TRBV5-1 with TRBJ2-2; TRBD2 matches 8 bases. Trimming cost V 1 base and J 1 base; bases outside gene matches: 3. This CDR3 contains 16 residues. CDR1 and CDR2 from the germline V gene are SGHRS and YFSETQ. The CDR3 DNA sequence: TGCGCCAGCAGCTTGATAGCGGGGCTGAACACCGGGGAGCTGTTTTTT. It translates to CASSLIAGLNTGELFF.

V is TRBV9 and J is TRBJ2-1; perhaps TRBD1 as D (6 bases). In germline, CDR1 is SGDLS, CDR2 YYNGEE. V lost 5 bases, J lost 0 bases, and 18 bases lay in between. This CDR3 is built from 17 residues. The CDR3: CASSPRPGQSSYNEQFF. In DNA form, the CDR3 reads TGTGCCAGCAGTCCTAGACCGGGACAAAGCTCCTACAATGAGCAGTTCTTC.

This chain uses TRBV5-1 with TRBJ1-1; unclear D gene. The CDR3 has 12 amino acids. Deletions cut 0 bases from V and 3 bases from J, with 3 bases between. Germline V CDR1 and CDR2: SGHRS, YFSETQ. CDR3 sequence (DNA): TGCGCCAGCAGCTTGGCAGACACTGAAGCTTTCTTT. Its translation: CASSLADTEAFF.

V usage is TRBV30 and J usage is TRBJ1-2; perhaps TRBD1 as D (5 bases). V was cut by 1 base and J by 2 bases, with 17 bases left in between. CDR1 and CDR2 from the germline V gene are GTSNPN and SVGIG (reference sequence). The length of the CDR3 is 16 residues. CDR3 amino acids: CAWSASSGGANYGYTF. As DNA, the CDR3 is TGTGCCTGGAGTGCATCCTCTGGAGGGGCGAACTATGGCTACACCTTC.

This clone appeared a single time. The rearrangement joins TRBV12-3 or TRBV12-4 to TRBJ1-1; D is unresolved. V was shortened by 6 bases and J by 4 bases, with 12 bases between the two germline ends. The CDR3 spans 13 residues. The CDR3 is CASRRSLITEAFF. The DNA of the CDR3 is TGTGCCAGCAGACGGTCCCTTATCACTGAAGCTTTCTTT.

The chain recombines TRBV19 with TRBJ1-2, with 8 bases matching TRBD1. J was trimmed by 7 bases and V by 5 bases; bases with no gene match: 6. Germline assignment: CDR1 LNHDA and CDR2 SQIVND (reference sequence). This CDR3 comprises 13 residues. The DNA for the CDR3 is TGTGCCAGTAGTGCCAGGGGGCGCGGTGGCTACACCTTC. This encodes CASSARGRGGYTF.

The rearrangement uses TRBV28 and TRBJ1-5, with TRBD1 identical over 10 bases. J gave up 5 bases and V 2 bases, and 3 bases lay outside the gene matches. CDR1 MDHEN and CDR2 SYDVKM come from the germline V gene. The length of the CDR3 is 15 residues. The CDR3 coding sequence is TGTGCCAGCAGTTTAGGGGACAGGGGATATCAGCCCCAGCATTTT. Translated, it gives CASSLGDRGYQPQHF.